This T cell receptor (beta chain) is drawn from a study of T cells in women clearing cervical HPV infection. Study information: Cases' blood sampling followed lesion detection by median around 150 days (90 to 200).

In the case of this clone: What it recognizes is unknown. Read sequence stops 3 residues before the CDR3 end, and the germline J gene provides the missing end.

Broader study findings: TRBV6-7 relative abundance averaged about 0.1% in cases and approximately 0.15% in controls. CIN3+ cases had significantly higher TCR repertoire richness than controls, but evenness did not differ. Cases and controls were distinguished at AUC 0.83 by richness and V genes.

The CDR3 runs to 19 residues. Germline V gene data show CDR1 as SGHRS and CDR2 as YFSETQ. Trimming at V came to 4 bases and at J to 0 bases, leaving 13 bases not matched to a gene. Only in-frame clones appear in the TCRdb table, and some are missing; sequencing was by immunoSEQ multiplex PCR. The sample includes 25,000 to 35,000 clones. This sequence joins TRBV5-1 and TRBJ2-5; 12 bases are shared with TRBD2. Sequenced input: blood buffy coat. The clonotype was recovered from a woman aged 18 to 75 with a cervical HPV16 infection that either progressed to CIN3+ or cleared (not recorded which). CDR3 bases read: TGCGCCAGCAGCCCCGGGGTCGGACTAGCGGGGAAGTACCAAGAGACC. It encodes CASSPGVGLAGKYQET. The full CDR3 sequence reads CASSPGVGLAGKYQETQYF.